Presented here are 27 T cell receptor beta chains from one specimen sequenced in a study of spatial heterogeneity in lung cancer. Using its own MiXCR run on the 5' RACE reads, TCRdb lists one record per CDR3 protein. Of some 44,000 distinct CDR3 sequences detected, roughly 13% appear once; the ten largest clones hold about 55%. As to time point: sample taken at primary tumor resection. The sequencing here drew on PBMCs, taken at surgery. The receptors shown here come from a male donor with early-stage non-small cell lung cancer.

This clonotype was counted a few times. The genes are TRBV25-1 and TRBJ1-2; D is possibly TRBD1 (6 bases). V was clipped by 1 base and J by 1 base, with 13 bases between them. Germline V gene lookup returns CDR1 MGHDK and CDR2 SYGVNS. The CDR3 runs 16 residues. CDR3 protein: CASSEWSQGRNYGYTF. CDR3 sequence (DNA): TGTGCCAGCAGTGAATGGTCCCAGGGGCGTAACTATGGCTACACCTTC.

The chain recombines TRBV5-1 with TRBJ2-7; D gene unclear. V lost 0 bases to trimming and J lost 4 bases, with 8 bases between them. The CDR3 has 13 amino acids. Germline V lookup: CDR1 SGHRS, CDR2 YFSETQ. CDR3 residues: CASSLEKGYEQYF. CDR3 DNA sequence: TGCGCCAGCAGCTTGGAAAAGGGTTACGAGCAGTACTTC.

In this sample, this clonotype turned up many times. This sequence joins TRBV5-1 and TRBJ1-5, with D unresolved. V lost 0 bases, J lost 5 bases, and 9 bases lay in between. The CDR3 runs to 14 residues. The V gene's germline CDR1 is SGHRS and CDR2 YFSETQ. The CDR3 is CASSLGADHQPQHF. CDR3 DNA sequence: TGCGCCAGCAGCTTGGGGGCAGATCATCAGCCCCAGCATTTT.

This clonotype was seen ten or more times. The chain recombines TRBV7-2 with TRBJ2-3, with 7 positions matching TRBD2. Germline V gene data show CDR1 as SGHTA and CDR2 as FQGNSA. Germline trimming cut 2 bases from V and 1 base from J; bases unmatched to any gene: 6. CDR3 length equals 16 residues. DNA of the CDR3: TGTGCCAGCAGCTTACAAGCGGGGCGGGGCACAGATACGCAGTATTTT. This translates into CASSLQAGRGTDTQYF.

Only a few counts were recorded for this clonotype. The V call is TRBV7-6, the J call TRBJ2-1; 7 bases map to TRBD2. Germline CDR1 reads SGHVS; CDR2 reads FNYEAQ. This CDR3 spans 15 amino acids. V shed 6 bases and J 7 bases; nucleotides not matched to a gene: 12. The CDR3 protein is CASRPLGGSSNEQFF. As DNA, the CDR3 is TGTGCCAGCAGACCGCTTGGCGGGAGTTCAAATGAGCAGTTCTTC.

This clonotype was counted many times. The chain has TRBV28 and TRBJ2-1; D is uncertain. From germline, CDR1 is MDHEN and CDR2 SYDVKM. CDR3 length equals 13 residues. V was shortened by 4 bases and J by 8 bases, with 12 bases between the two germline ends. Written as DNA, the CDR3 is TGTGCCAGCAGTTCCCTTTATAAAGATGAGCAGTTCTTC. It is translated as CASSSLYKDEQFF. Combining the CDR3 with reference TRBV28 and TRBJ2-1 gives the whole variable domain DVKVTQSSRYLVKRTGEKVFLECVQDMDHENMFWYRQDPGLGLRLIYFSYDVKMKEKGDIPEGYSVSREKKERFSLILESASTNQTSMYLCASSSLYKDEQFFGPGTRLTVL.

This clonotype was counted a few times. This sequence joins TRBV5-1 and TRBJ2-1, with 7 positions matching TRBD1. The germline gives CDR1 SGHRS, CDR2 YFSETQ. Germline trimming cut 4 bases from V and 6 bases from J; bases unmatched to any gene: 7. CDR3 length: 14 residues. The CDR3 coding sequence is TGCGCCAGCAGCCCAGGGACAGTAGGCAATGAGCAGTTCTTC. Encoded protein: CASSPGTVGNEQFF.

V and J are TRBV28 and TRBJ2-1; D uncertain. The CDR3 extends over 15 amino acids. CDR1 is MDHEN, CDR2 SYDVKM, per germline. V lost 8 bases and J 0 bases, leaving 14 bases between the germline ends. The CDR3 here is CASLSARLSYNEQFF. The DNA for the CDR3 is TGTGCCAGCCTCTCCGCCCGACTCTCCTACAATGAGCAGTTCTTC.

This clonotype was seen more than once but under ten times. The chain recombines TRBV20-1 with TRBJ2-7; D is uncertain. The ends were cut back, 8 bases at V and 0 bases at J, with 11 bases in the middle. CDR1 and CDR2 (germline): DFQATT, SNEGSKA (reference sequence). The length of the CDR3 is 12 residues. Here the CDR3 DNA reads TGCAGTCCAAAAGTGGGCTCCTACGAGCAGTACTTC. Residues: CSPKVGSYEQYF.

The chain is built from TRBV20-1 and TRBJ1-6; 9 nucleotides line up with TRBD1. The CDR3 length is 14 residues. The junction had 7 bases not matched to a gene; V was cut back by 5 bases and J by 8 bases. From germline, CDR1 is DFQATT and CDR2 SNEGSKA (reference sequence). CDR3 sequence (DNA): TGCAGTGCTTGGGACAGGGTGTCTCATTCACCCCTCCACTTT. This codes for CSAWDRVSHSPLHF.

This clonotype appeared many times. The gene calls are TRBV23-1 and TRBJ2-5, with D perhaps matching TRBD1 or TRBD2 (6 bases each). TRBV23-1 is flagged as an ORF with uncertain function. This CDR3 is built from 15 residues. Trimming removed 0 bases from V and 4 bases from J, with 12 bases in between. CDR3 sequence (DNA): TGCGCCAGCAGTCAATCGGAGGGGGTGTTAGAGACCCAGTACTTC. Its protein is CASSQSEGVLETQYF.

CDR3 loop: CASRPQGTGQPQHF. Here the CDR3 DNA reads TGTGCCAGCAGGCCTCAGGGTACGGGTCAGCCCCAGCATTTT. This rearrangement joins TRBV12-3 or TRBV12-4 to TRBJ1-5; possible D gene TRBD1, 5 bases. Trimming shortened V by 6 bases and J by 6 bases, and 15 bases separated the two germline ends. The CDR3 length is 14 residues.

This clonotype occurred a few times. The J gene is TRBJ1-2, the V gene TRBV11-2; no clear D. V shed 1 base and J shed 4 bases, with 10 bases lying between them. The length of the CDR3 is 14 residues. Germline CDR1 is SGHAT and CDR2 is FQNNGV. In DNA form, the CDR3 reads TGTGCCAGCAGCTTAGCGACGGATATCTATGGCTACACCTTC. This sequence encodes CASSLATDIYGYTF.

This clonotype was detected ten times or more. The chain has TRBV12-3 or TRBV12-4 and TRBJ2-7; no firm D call. Between the trimmed V and J ends, which lost 1 base and 1 base, there was a span of 8 bases. The CDR3 length is 14 residues. CDR3 nucleotide sequence: TGTGCCAGCAGTTTAGATGGGTCTTCCTACGAGCAGTACTTC. Its translation is CASSLDGSSYEQYF.

This clonotype was detected many times. J is TRBJ2-7 and V is TRBV29-1, with TRBD2 matching over 7 bases. The V segment lost 7 bases and the J segment 0 bases; nucleotides outside the gene matches: 9. The CDR3 is made up of 14 amino acids. Germline V CDR1 and CDR2: SQVTM, ANQGSEA. The CDR3 DNA reads TGCAGCGCTCTCGGGGAGGGGCTCTCCTACGAGCAGTACTTC. Its protein is CSALGEGLSYEQYF.

CDR3 in amino acids: CASSYGQYPGPQHF. The CDR3 coding sequence is TGTGCCAGCAGCTACGGACAGTACCCCGGGCCCCAGCATTTT. The rearrangement links TRBV5-5 to TRBJ1-5; D may be TRBD1 (6 bases). CDR3 length: 14 amino acids. Deletions cut 3 bases from V and 9 bases from J, with 16 bases between. Germline values: CDR1 SGHKS, CDR2 YYEKEE (reference sequence).

This clonotype was seen ten or more times. The V gene is TRBV20-1, the J gene TRBJ1-6; D is ambiguous. Trimming left V 0 bases short and J 0 bases short, with 12 bases between. The germline gives CDR1 DFQATT, CDR2 SNEGSKA (reference sequence). The CDR3 is made up of 17 amino acids. The CDR3 spells CSARDERERSYNSPLHF. DNA for the CDR3: TGCAGTGCTAGAGATGAGAGAGAGCGCTCCTATAATTCACCCCTCCACTTT.

J is TRBJ2-2 and V is TRBV5-1; no reliable D call. V was shortened by 6 bases and J by 0 bases, with 6 bases between the two germline ends. Germline V gene data show CDR1 as SGHRS and CDR2 as YFSETQ. The CDR3 extends over 13 amino acids. Written as DNA, the CDR3 is TGCGCCAGCATGCGGACGAACACCGGGGAGCTGTTTTTT. This gives the protein CASMRTNTGELFF.

This clonotype was detected many times. V usage is TRBV4-1 and J usage is TRBJ1-2; 8 bases are a match to TRBD1. This CDR3 is built from 16 residues. The trim removed 4 bases at V and 2 bases at J, leaving 9 bases unmatched. The germline V gene encodes CDR1 MGHRA and CDR2 YSYEKL. CDR3 sequence: CASSPLKDRENYGYTF. CDR3 coding DNA: TGCGCCAGCAGCCCCCTCAAGGACAGGGAGAACTATGGCTACACCTTC.

The CDR3 coding sequence is TGTGCCAGCAGCAGACAGAGATCCACCGGGGAGCTGTTTTTT. Amino acid sequence: CASSRQRSTGELFF. The chain employs TRBV7-9 and TRBJ2-2; TRBD1 is a possible D gene (5 bases). The CDR3 has 14 amino acids. The V gene's germline CDR1 is SEHNR and CDR2 FQNEAQ (reference sequence). V lost 5 bases, J lost 4 bases, and 11 bases lay in between.

Notes on this clonotype: Since a much larger clone is just one base distant, this may be a read error. CDR3 in DNA: TGTGTCAGCTCACCCGACCGGACAGGGAGCGAAAAACTGTTTTTT. Amino acid sequence: CVSSPDRTGSEKLFF. The gene calls are TRBV18 and TRBJ1-4; the match to TRBD1 covers 8 bases. The CDR3 length is 15 residues. Germline CDR1 is KGHSH and CDR2 is LQKENI.

The J gene is TRBJ2-7, the V gene TRBV28, with 8 bases lining up with TRBD1. Germline CDR1 and CDR2: MDHEN and SYDVKM. V shed 5 bases, J shed 3 bases, and the junction held 6 bases outside the gene matches. The CDR3 contains 14 residues. The CDR3 DNA is TGTGCCAGCAGTCTCCAGGGGGCTGGCTACGAGCAGTACTTC. Translated: CASSLQGAGYEQYF. Based on the CDR3 plus reference TRBV28 and TRBJ2-7, the full variable domain is DVKVTQSSRYLVKRTGEKVFLECVQDMDHENMFWYRQDPGLGLRLIYFSYDVKMKEKGDIPEGYSVSREKKERFSLILESASTNQTSMYLCASSLQGAGYEQYFGPGTRLTVT.

This clonotype was observed a handful of times. The V call is TRBV19, the J call TRBJ2-2; no clear D. The germline CDR1 and CDR2 sequences are LNHDA and SQIVND (reference sequence). CDR3 length equals 15 residues. Trimming shortened V by 2 bases and J by 7 bases, and 14 bases separated the two germline ends. The DNA of the CDR3 is TGTGCCAGTAGTATAATTGGCTACTTATACGGGGAGCTGTTTTTT. Translating it yields CASSIIGYLYGELFF.

This clonotype turned up a few times. The rearrangement links TRBV29-1 to TRBJ2-3; no clear D. Trimming pared 3 bases from V and 3 bases from J, leaving 7 bases between. The CDR3 is 12 amino acids. The V gene's germline CDR1 is SQVTM and CDR2 ANQGSEA. The DNA for the CDR3 is TGCAGCGTTGAGGTGGGGACAGATACGCAGTATTTT. Translated, it gives CSVEVGTDTQYF.

This chain links TRBV5-1 with TRBJ1-4, with D hard to call. The CDR3 runs 14 residues. CDR1 is SGHRS, CDR2 YFSETQ, per germline. The germline V and J ends were trimmed by 1 base and 7 bases, with 11 bases remaining between them. CDR3 in DNA: TGCGCCAGCAGCTTGACACCGGGGAGTGAAAAACTGTTTTTT. This codes for CASSLTPGSEKLFF.

V usage is TRBV12-3 or TRBV12-4 and J usage is TRBJ2-5; 12 bases fit TRBD2. V was clipped by 1 base and J by 3 bases; unmatched bases: 6. This CDR3 has 17 amino acids. The CDR3 loop reads CASSLGLAGEGEETQYF. DNA for the CDR3: TGTGCCAGCAGTTTAGGACTAGCGGGGGAAGGGGAAGAGACCCAGTACTTC.

This clonotype was counted at least ten times. The chain couples TRBV7-8 to TRBJ2-2, with 8 bases aligning to TRBD2. This CDR3 comprises 17 residues. With V trimmed by 0 bases and J by 1 base, 4 bases remained unmatched. Germline V CDR1 and CDR2: SGHVS, FQNEAQ. The CDR3 nucleotides read TGTGCCAGCAGCTTAGCGCTGAGCGGGGGGAACACCGGGGAGCTGTTTTTT. It yields the protein CASSLALSGGNTGELFF.